Each of the 26 T cell receptor beta chains below was sequenced from the same sample in a study of metastatic and nonmetastatic thyroid tumors. There were no patients who had received any treatment before thyroid surgery. TCRdb ran MiXCR on the PCR reads. The sample includes approximately 34,000 clones, roughly 15% seen only once; the top ten take around 3.1%. The material sequenced was blood. Receptors were obtained from a female donor with papillary thyroid cancer or a benign thyroid nodule (not recorded which). Some clones in this sample may be carry-over from other donors' samples.

This clone was counted ten times or more. The rearrangement uses TRBV5-1 and TRBJ2-1; perhaps TRBD2 as D (6 bases). Germline CDR1 SGHRS, CDR2 YFSETQ. The CDR3 loop spans 16 amino acids. The V end was cut by 0 bases, the J end by 6 bases, with 16 bases between. CDR3 residues: CASSLVAGPGTNEQFF. In nucleotides, the CDR3 is TGCGCCAGCAGCTTGGTGGCGGGACCCGGCACCAATGAGCAGTTCTTC.

By share of the sample, this clone is medium-sized. The gene calls are TRBV20-1 and TRBJ2-7; 7 nucleotides match TRBD1. Trimming took 1 base from V and 6 from J; bases not matched to a gene: 9. The CDR3 length is 14 residues. The germline V gene encodes CDR1 DFQATT and CDR2 SNEGSKA (reference sequence). This CDR3 is CSARAGQEPLEQYF. The CDR3 nucleotides read TGCAGTGCTAGAGCCGGACAGGAACCCCTCGAGCAGTACTTC.

The rearrangement joins TRBV5-1 to TRBJ1-2; unclear D gene. Germline CDR1 is SGHRS and CDR2 is YFSETQ. Trimming stripped 3 bases from V and 4 bases from J, with 19 bases between. The CDR3 length is 16 residues. The CDR3, as DNA: TGCGCCAGCAGCTCCCAACTTTCGGGTGTTGGCTATGGCTACACCTTC. It codes for CASSSQLSGVGYGYTF.

This chain links TRBV5-1 with TRBJ2-1; weak D call: TRBD1 (5 bases). From germline, CDR1 is SGHRS and CDR2 YFSETQ. This CDR3 region has 15 residues. V was shortened by 3 bases and J by 2 bases, with 12 bases between the two germline ends. CDR3 loop: CASSYRQLPYNEQFF. The CDR3 DNA sequence: TGCGCCAGCAGCTACCGACAGCTACCCTACAATGAGCAGTTCTTC.

A remark on this clone: A much more abundant neighbour one base away suggests this may be a read error. This chain connects TRBV5-6 to TRBJ1-5; the D is unclear. CDR1 SGHDT and CDR2 YYEEEE come from the germline V gene. The CDR3 is made up of 14 amino acids. The germline V and J ends were trimmed by 0 bases and 2 bases, with 6 bases remaining between them. For the CDR3, the DNA is TGTGCCAGCAGCTTGGTGGGCGGCAATCAGCCCCAGCATTTT. Protein product: CASSLVGGNQPQHF.

This clone appeared many times. The rearrangement joins TRBV6-1 to TRBJ1-1; 7 nucleotides align to TRBD1. The V gene's germline CDR1 is MNHNS and CDR2 SASEGT. V dropped 7 bases and J dropped 3; count of bases not matched to a gene: 5. The CDR3 spans 13 residues. The CDR3 DNA is TGTGCCAGCAAAGTAGGGGGCTACACTGAAGCTTTCTTT. Translation: CASKVGGYTEAFF.

This sequence joins TRBV2 and TRBJ2-1, with D possibly TRBD2 on 7 matching bases. Trimming shortened V by 8 bases and J by 5 bases, and 22 bases separated the two germline ends. Germline lookup yields CDR1 SNHLY and CDR2 FYNNEI. The CDR3 contains 16 residues. Here the CDR3 DNA reads TGTGCCAGCTGGGACACGTCTAGCGGCGCACACAATGAGCAGTTCTTC. Encoded protein: CASWDTSSGAHNEQFF.

The chain joins TRBV27 to TRBJ2-7; no clear D gene. Deletions cut 8 bases from V and 6 bases from J, with 23 bases between. Germline V lookup: CDR1 MNHEY, CDR2 SMNVEV (reference sequence). The CDR3 totals 15 residues. The chain's CDR3 is CASARWQALISEQYF. CDR3 nucleotides: TGTGCCAGCGCCCGCTGGCAGGCACTCATCTCCGAGCAGTACTTC.

This clone was seen at least ten times. CDR3 amino acids: CASTSDRGREKLFF. CDR3 sequence (DNA): TGTGCCAGCACCTCTGACAGGGGGCGAGAAAAACTGTTTTTT. The V gene is TRBV28, the J gene TRBJ1-4; 10 bases align to TRBD1. The CDR3 length is 14 residues. The V gene end was trimmed by 7 bases and the J gene end by 8 bases; junction bases not matched to a gene: 7. Germline V CDR1 and CDR2: MDHEN, SYDVKM.

This clone occurred a few times. A junction boundary mismatches the germline segment, possibly from a read error. This sequence joins TRBV6-1 and TRBJ2-7; no clear D. Germline CDR1 is MNHNS and CDR2 is SASEGT. The CDR3 totals 15 residues. The CDR3 spells CASIEGPDSPYEQYF. CDR3 DNA: TGTGCCAGCATTGAAGGACCCGATTCCCCCTACGAGCAGTACTTC.

At least ten counts were recorded for this clone. The J gene is TRBJ2-7, the V gene TRBV27, with D perhaps being TRBD1 or TRBD2 (6 bases each). Looked up from germline, CDR1 is MNHEY and CDR2 is SMNVEV (reference sequence). CDR3 length: 14 residues. V lost 2 bases and J 6 bases, leaving 14 bases between the germline ends. This CDR3 reads CASSLRPGGGEQYF. Here the CDR3 DNA reads TGTGCCAGCAGTTTACGGCCAGGAGGGGGCGAGCAGTACTTC.

This chain connects TRBV20-1 to TRBJ1-5; D remains unclear. Germline-derived CDR1 and CDR2 are DFQATT and SNEGSKA (reference sequence). The CDR3 is 14 residues long. The ends were cut back, 0 bases at V and 2 bases at J, with 8 bases in the middle. CDR3 bases: TGCAGTGCTAGAGATTTGCAGGGCAATCAGCCCCAGCATTTT. As protein: CSARDLQGNQPQHF.

This chain links TRBV4-2 with TRBJ2-2; tentative D call: TRBD2 (6 bases). V dropped 0 bases and J dropped 2 bases, with 19 bases sitting between them. Germline V CDR1 and CDR2: LGHNA, YNFKEQ. The CDR3 loop spans 19 amino acids. The CDR3 here is CASSQDNEGLALNTGELFF. As DNA, the CDR3 is TGTGCCAGCAGCCAAGATAATGAGGGCCTAGCGCTCAACACCGGGGAGCTGTTTTTT.

This clone was observed many times. In the same sample, other DNA sequences code for this CDR3. This chain links TRBV27 with TRBJ2-7; D uncertain. The CDR3 extends over 13 amino acids. Per germline, CDR1 MNHEY and CDR2 SMNVEV (reference sequence). V lost 6 bases, J lost 6 bases, and 15 bases lay in between. CDR3 in DNA: TGTGCCAGCAGAGGCGGCCCAAGTGTCGAGCAGTACTTC. It specifies CASRGGPSVEQYF.

This clone was detected ten times or more. A junction boundary mismatches the germline segment, possibly from a read error. This sample includes further DNA sequences coding for the same CDR3. The chain carries TRBV13 and TRBJ1-3, with D maybe TRBD1 (6 bases). The CDR3 has 15 residues. Germline lookup yields CDR1 PRHDT and CDR2 FYEKMQ (reference sequence). This CDR3 is CASSPLGGGEVTIYF. The CDR3 DNA reads TGTGCCAGCAGCCCATTGGGAGGGGGAGAAGTCACCATATACTTT.

Ten or more counts support this clone. The chain recombines TRBV5-1 with TRBJ2-1; perhaps TRBD2 as D (6 bases). Trimming left V 5 bases short and J 5 bases short, with 17 bases between. The CDR3 covers 15 residues. Per the germline V gene, CDR1 is SGHRS and CDR2 is YFSETQ. The CDR3 region has the DNA TGCGCCAGCAGTCTCCGGCGGGATGTGAACAATGAGCAGTTCTTC. Its translation is CASSLRRDVNNEQFF.

This clone was counted ten times or more. The rearrangement links TRBV12-3 or TRBV12-4 to TRBJ2-1; possibly TRBD1 or TRBD2 for D (6 bases each). Trimming left V 3 bases short and J 8 bases short, with 20 bases between. The CDR3 is 16 residues long. The CDR3 sequence: CASSFLRAEGVDEQFF. The DNA of the CDR3 is TGTGCCAGCAGTTTCTTGCGCGCGGAGGGGGTGGATGAGCAGTTCTTC.

At least ten counts were recorded for this clone. The V and J genes are TRBV6-1 and TRBJ2-7, with D possibly TRBD2 on 6 matching bases. This CDR3 spans 14 amino acids. V lost 6 bases and J lost 0, with 12 bases in between. CDR1 MNHNS and CDR2 SASEGT come from the germline V gene. The DNA for the CDR3 is TGTGCCAGCAGGAATGGAGGGTCCTCCTACGAGCAGTACTTC. Translated: CASRNGGSSYEQYF.

Ten or more counts support this clone. The chain is built from TRBV29-1 and TRBJ2-3, with TRBD1 identical over 7 bases. This CDR3 has 13 amino acids. V trimming: 5 bases; J trimming: 6 bases; junction bases outside the gene matches: 8. Per germline, CDR1 SQVTM and CDR2 ANQGSEA. CDR3 coding DNA: TGCAGCGTTAAACCAGGGGGTACGGATACGCAGTATTTT. It is translated as CSVKPGGTDTQYF.

As to this clone: A junction boundary mismatches the germline segment, possibly from a read error. The rearrangement joins TRBV20-1 to TRBJ2-5; 7 nucleotides match TRBD2. This CDR3 has 16 amino acids. Germline V gene data show CDR1 as DFQATT and CDR2 as SNEGSKA (reference sequence). The CDR3 spells CGARVRGGRGRETQYF. The DNA of the CDR3 is TGCGGTGCTAGGGTCCGGGGCGGGAGAGGTCGAGAGACCCAGTACTTC.

This clone was observed once. The J gene is TRBJ2-1, the V gene TRBV30, with D tentatively TRBD2 (6 bases). This CDR3 contains 15 residues. Per the germline V gene, CDR1 is GTSNPN and CDR2 is SVGIG (reference sequence). V was shortened by 0 bases and J by 3 bases, with 12 bases between the two germline ends. The DNA for the CDR3 is TGTGCCTGGAGTGTCGCAGGGACTGACTACAATGAGCAGTTCTTC. It yields the protein CAWSVAGTDYNEQFF.

The V and J genes are TRBV5-4 and TRBJ1-2; D call uncertain. CDR1 is SGHNT, CDR2 YYREEE, per germline (reference sequence). V was cut by 4 bases and J by 8 bases, with 21 bases left in between. This CDR3 is built from 15 residues. The CDR3 loop is CASSPPKAREAGYTF. The CDR3 nucleotides are TGTGCCAGCAGCCCCCCGAAGGCCCGGGAAGCGGGCTACACCTTC.

The sample holds many counts of this clone. A much larger clone differs by one base, so this may be a read error. Other DNA sequences in the sample encode the same CDR3. V is TRBV12-3 or TRBV12-4 and J is TRBJ1-2; TRBD1 aligns across 7 bases. The CDR3 loop spans 12 amino acids. The CDR3 sequence: CASSPDRNGYTF. The CDR3 coding sequence is TGCGCCAGCAGTCCGGACAGGAATGGCTACACCTTC.

The sample holds many counts of this clone. This chain joins TRBV5-1 and TRBJ1-6; D is uncertain. The CDR3 sequence is 18 residues long. V was trimmed by 4 bases and J by 4 bases, leaving 21 bases between them. In germline, CDR1 is SGHRS, CDR2 YFSETQ. CDR3 loop: CASSRGTDREVYNSPLHF. For the CDR3, the DNA is TGCGCCAGCAGCAGAGGAACCGACCGAGAAGTTTATAATTCACCCCTCCACTTT.

The sample holds many counts of this clone. The rearrangement links TRBV7-9 to TRBJ2-3; no reliable D call. With 8 bases removed from V and 4 bases from J, the gap between germline ends came to 16 bases. The germline V gene encodes CDR1 SEHNR and CDR2 FQNEAQ (reference sequence). The CDR3 has 14 amino acids. CDR3 DNA: TGTGCCAGCCCTGTGGGAACCCTCCCAGATACGCAGTATTTT. It encodes CASPVGTLPDTQYF.

This clone was recorded at least ten times. The rearrangement joins TRBV28 to TRBJ1-2; D not resolved. Trimming shortened V by 6 bases and J by 4 bases, and 30 bases separated the two germline ends. From germline, CDR1 is MDHEN and CDR2 SYDVKM. The CDR3 extends over 19 amino acids. The CDR3 nucleotides are TGTGCCAGCAGCCCCTCCCCCACTAAACCCGAGCAAATACTCTATGGCTACACCTTC. This gives the protein CASSPSPTKPEQILYGYTF.